These 30 T cell receptor beta chains were all obtained from the same sample, sequenced in a study of radiotherapy plus CTLA-4 blockade in lung cancer (dated by TCRdb to the late 2010s). Libraries were built with the immunoSEQ multiplex PCR assay. In TCRdb, the immuneACCESS table is reduced to in-frame sequences with V and J assigned. These tables do not hold every clone; where another copy was compared, an unresolved V gene accounts for under half, and the others remain unexplained. This sample comprises about 51,000 clones, roughly three quarters of them detected only once. The top ten clones comprise approximately 9% of the sample. The input for sequencing was peripheral blood, taken from a patient treated with radiotherapy plus ipilimumab. These TCRs come from a human donor with non-small cell lung cancer who had a complete response to radiotherapy plus ipilimumab.

The chain uses TRBV5-6 and TRBJ2-1, with TRBD2 as a possible D gene (7 bases). This CDR3 comprises 18 residues. With 2 bases removed from V and 8 bases from J, the gap between germline ends came to 26 bases. CDR1 is SGHDT, CDR2 YYEEEE, per germline. CDR3 amino acids: CASSFRLHGGQVGDEQFF. The CDR3 DNA sequence: TGTGCCAGCAGCTTCCGCCTCCACGGGGGGCAGGTCGGGGATGAGCAGTTCTTC.

The V gene is TRBV7-2, the J gene TRBJ2-1; unclear D gene. V was shortened by 6 bases and J by 10 bases, with 10 bases between the two germline ends. Germline assignment: CDR1 SGHTA and CDR2 FQGNSA. The CDR3 contains 11 residues. The CDR3 spells CASSIYGEQFF. CDR3 coding DNA: TGTGCCAGCAGTATCTACGGGGAGCAGTTCTTC.

The chain uses TRBV6-1 and TRBJ2-5; TRBD1 matches 8 bases. With V trimmed by 5 bases and J by 3 bases, 8 bases remained unmatched. The germline V gene encodes CDR1 MNHNS and CDR2 SASEGT. The CDR3 loop spans 15 amino acids. The CDR3 region has the DNA TGTGCCAGCAGTACCCTTGGACAGGGAGAAGAGACCCAGTACTTC. Translated, it gives CASSTLGQGEETQYF.

The chain employs TRBV9 and TRBJ2-3; TRBD1 agrees at 10 bases. The length of the CDR3 is 16 residues. CDR1 SGDLS and CDR2 YYNGEE come from the germline V gene. V shed 8 bases, J shed 2 bases, and the junction held 11 bases outside the gene matches. The CDR3 bases are TGTGCCAGTACTAGATCCGGGACAGGGGACACAGATACGCAGTATTTT. Its protein product is CASTRSGTGDTDTQYF.

The chain has TRBV15 and TRBJ1-5; the D gene is possibly TRBD1 (5 bases). This CDR3 is built from 15 residues. The germline V gene has CDR1 LNHNV and CDR2 YYDKDF (reference sequence). The V gene lost 0 bases and the J gene lost 7 bases, with 13 bases spanning the gap. The CDR3 loop is CATSRDLGEGQPQHF. In nucleotides, the CDR3 is TGTGCCACCAGCAGAGATTTGGGGGAGGGACAGCCCCAGCATTTT.

The chain is built from TRBV6-5 and TRBJ1-5, with TRBD1 matching 7 bases. The V and J ends lost 2 bases and 7 bases, in that order; junction bases with no gene match: 8. The CDR3 is made up of 15 amino acids. Per germline, CDR1 MNHEY and CDR2 SVGAGI. The CDR3 nucleotides read TGTGCCAGCAGTTACACTACAGGGGAGGACCAGCCCCAGCATTTT. This codes for CASSYTTGEDQPQHF.

The chain links TRBV7-8 to TRBJ2-5, with 9 bases that match TRBD2. The J segment lost 7 bases and the V segment lost 4 bases, leaving 10 bases of the junction unmatched. The CDR3 length is 15 residues. In germline, CDR1 is SGHVS, CDR2 FQNEAQ. The CDR3: CASSYTGTSRGTQYF. CDR3 sequence (DNA): TGTGCCAGCAGCTATACCGGGACTAGCAGGGGGACCCAGTACTTC.

The chain uses TRBV11-3 and TRBJ1-1; perhaps TRBD1 as D (5 bases). The V end lost 3 bases, the J end lost 1 base, and 9 bases lay between the germline ends. Per germline, CDR1 SGHNT and CDR2 YENEEA. This CDR3 has 14 residues. The CDR3 DNA reads TGTGCCAGCAGCTTGGGGGGTACGAACACTGAAGCTTTCTTT. This encodes CASSLGGTNTEAFF.

DNA for the CDR3: TGTGCCAGCAGGACAGGGACCTATGGCTACACCTTC. Protein: CASRTGTYGYTF. V and J are TRBV6-5 and TRBJ1-2; 7 bases align to TRBD1. The V gene end was trimmed by 6 bases and the J gene end by 4 bases; junction bases not matched to a gene: 2. The CDR3 consists of 12 residues. Germline loops: CDR1 MNHEY, CDR2 SVGAGI.

This clone turned up a few times. V usage is TRBV7-2 and J usage is TRBJ2-3; no firm D call. This CDR3 is built from 13 residues. CDR1 is SGHTA and CDR2 is FQGNSA in the germline V gene. Trimming stripped 5 bases from V and 6 bases from J, with 12 bases between. The CDR3 spells CASSQRRDDTQYF. DNA of the CDR3: TGTGCCAGCAGCCAGCGCCGAGATGATACGCAGTATTTT.

The V and J genes are TRBV7-9 and TRBJ1-6; tentative D call: TRBD1 (6 bases). The CDR3 totals 14 residues. The V end lost 3 bases, the J end lost 6 bases, and 9 bases lay between the germline ends. From germline, CDR1 is SEHNR and CDR2 FQNEAQ (reference sequence). The CDR3 region is CASSLTDSNSPLHF. Written as DNA, the CDR3 is TGTGCCAGCAGCTTGACGGACAGTAATTCACCCCTCCACTTT.

The sample holds one count of this clone. The chain is built from TRBV20-1 and TRBJ2-1, with D tentatively TRBD2 (6 bases). This CDR3 contains 11 residues. The V and J ends lost 7 bases and 9 bases respectively, with 13 bases between them. Looked up from germline, CDR1 is DFQATT and CDR2 is SNEGSKA (reference sequence). The CDR3 is CSGAERAEQFF. Here the CDR3 DNA reads TGCAGTGGGGCTGAGCGGGCTGAGCAGTTCTTC.

This sequence joins TRBV2 and TRBJ1-5, with TRBD1 identical over 8 bases. The J segment lost 5 bases and the V segment lost 6 bases, leaving 9 bases of the junction unmatched. CDR1 and CDR2 (germline): SNHLY, FYNNEI. This CDR3 is 15 amino acids long. The chain's CDR3 is CASSSDNRGYQPQHF. Written as DNA, the CDR3 is TGTGCCAGCAGCTCTGATAACAGGGGGTATCAGCCCCAGCATTTT. Based on the CDR3 plus reference TRBV2 and TRBJ1-5, the full variable domain is EPEVTQTPSHQVTQMGQEVILRCVPISNHLYFYWYRQILGQKVEFLVSFYNNEISEKSEIFDDQFSVERPDGSNFTLKIRSTKLEDSAMYFCASSSDNRGYQPQHFGDGTRLSIL.

This chain connects TRBV27 to TRBJ2-1; TRBD2 aligns across 9 bases. This CDR3 spans 16 amino acids. Germline lookup yields CDR1 MNHEY and CDR2 SMNVEV (reference sequence). V shed 4 bases and J 4 bases; nucleotides not matched to a gene: 8. In DNA, the CDR3 is TGTGCCAGCAGTTCCCCGACTAGCGGAACTTACAATGAGCAGTTCTTC. It yields the protein CASSSPTSGTYNEQFF.

This clone was counted only a few times. This chain links TRBV27 with TRBJ1-1, with 11 bases that match TRBD1. V lost 3 bases to trimming and J lost 0 bases; unmatched junction nucleotides: 12. This CDR3 has 19 amino acids. Looked up from germline, CDR1 is MNHEY and CDR2 is SMNVEV (reference sequence). The CDR3 nucleotides read TGTGCCAGCAGTTTCCGAAATCCCGGGACAGGGGGACTGAACACTGAAGCTTTCTTT. Protein product: CASSFRNPGTGGLNTEAFF.

This chain connects TRBV6-1 to TRBJ2-2; 9 nucleotides line up with TRBD1. The CDR3 has 15 amino acids. With 3 bases clipped from V and 5 bases from J, the junction kept 4 bases outside the gene matches. The V gene's germline CDR1 is MNHNS and CDR2 SASEGT. DNA of the CDR3: TGTGCCAGCAGTGATGGGACAGGGAGGACCGGGGAGCTGTTTTTT. Protein sequence: CASSDGTGRTGELFF.

This chain links TRBV4-1 with TRBJ2-5; perhaps TRBD1 as D (6 bases). This CDR3 has 16 amino acids. Per the germline V gene, CDR1 is MGHRA and CDR2 is YSYEKL. V was trimmed by 2 bases and J by 0 bases, leaving 13 bases between them. The CDR3, as DNA: TGCGCCAGCAGCCAAAACGACAGGAGGTACCAAGAGACCCAGTACTTC. This encodes CASSQNDRRYQETQYF.

The CDR3 region has the DNA TGTGCCAGCAGTGAACGACAGGTCTATGGCTACACCTTC. Protein: CASSERQVYGYTF. The chain uses TRBV2 and TRBJ1-2, with D maybe TRBD1 (6 bases). V was cut by 2 bases and J by 4 bases, with 8 bases left in between. This CDR3 is 13 amino acids long. Looked up from germline, CDR1 is SNHLY and CDR2 is FYNNEI.

The V call is TRBV30, the J call TRBJ1-2; D remains ambiguous. The CDR3 is 14 residues long. The V gene's germline CDR1 is GTSNPN and CDR2 SVGIG (reference sequence). Trimming took 3 bases from V and 4 from J, leaving 15 bases between them. CDR3 sequence reads: CAWRSLRGSYGYTF. CDR3 nucleotide sequence: TGTGCCTGGAGGTCCCTGCGGGGTAGCTATGGCTACACCTTC.

The rearrangement joins TRBV2 to TRBJ2-7; possibly TRBD1 for D (5 bases). From germline, CDR1 is SNHLY and CDR2 FYNNEI. Trimming shortened V by 4 bases and J by 0 bases, and 10 bases separated the two germline ends. The CDR3 sequence is 14 residues long. In nucleotides, the CDR3 is TGTGCCAGCAGTGGGGGCAGTCTCTCCTACGAGCAGTACTTC. Protein: CASSGGSLSYEQYF.

J is TRBJ2-2 and V is TRBV19; the D gene is possibly TRBD1 (6 bases). V was shortened by 11 bases and J by 2 bases, with 18 bases between the two germline ends. This CDR3 has 15 amino acids. CDR1 LNHDA and CDR2 SQIVND come from the germline V gene (reference sequence). The CDR3 reads CASRFGQTNTGELFF. CDR3 coding DNA: TGTGCCTCGAGGTTCGGACAGACCAACACCGGGGAGCTGTTTTTT.

The rearrangement links TRBV19 to TRBJ2-7, with 8 positions matching TRBD1. Per germline, CDR1 LNHDA and CDR2 SQIVND (reference sequence). V lost 5 bases to trimming and J lost 3 bases; unmatched junction nucleotides: 6. The CDR3 spans 14 residues. The CDR3 sequence is CASSPRTGHYEQYV. In DNA form, the CDR3 reads TGTGCCAGTAGTCCCCGGACAGGGCACTACGAGCAGTACGTC.

The chain carries TRBV11-2 and TRBJ1-5, with a possible D match to TRBD1 (6 bases). Germline V gene data show CDR1 as SGHAT and CDR2 as FQNNGV. This CDR3 is 14 amino acids long. Deletions cut 5 bases from V and 1 base from J, with 9 bases between. The CDR3 region is CASSPGQSNQPQHF. The CDR3 nucleotides are TGTGCCAGCAGCCCAGGACAGAGCAATCAGCCCCAGCATTTT.

This clone was detected ten times or more. V and J are TRBV6-6 and TRBJ1-3; TRBD1 matches 8 bases. There are 15 residues in the CDR3. Trimming took 2 bases from V and 3 from J; bases not matched to a gene: 3. Looked up from germline, CDR1 is MNHNY and CDR2 is SVGAGI (reference sequence). The DNA of the CDR3 is TGTGCCAGCAGTTACCCAGGGGGCGGTGGAAACACCATATATTTT. The encoded protein is CASSYPGGGGNTIYF.

This chain joins TRBV9 and TRBJ2-3, with TRBD2 matching 8 bases. Trimming took 3 bases from V and 6 from J; bases not matched to a gene: 3. The CDR3 length is 13 residues. The germline V gene encodes CDR1 SGDLS and CDR2 YYNGEE. The CDR3 bases are TGTGCCAGCAGCGGGACTAGCATGGATACGCAGTATTTT. Translation: CASSGTSMDTQYF.

The chain combines TRBV9 with TRBJ1-1; 11 nucleotides align to TRBD1. Germline V gives CDR1 SGDLS, CDR2 YYNGEE. The CDR3 covers 17 residues. J gave up 6 bases and V 2 bases, and 12 bases lay outside the gene matches. The CDR3 DNA reads TGTGCCAGCAGCGTCCGGCCCTTAGGACAGGGGGCACCTGAAGCTTTCTTT. Amino acid sequence: CASSVRPLGQGAPEAFF.

The rearrangement links TRBV5-4 to TRBJ2-2; 10 bases match TRBD1. CDR3 length: 17 amino acids. Germline V gene sequence: CDR1 SGHNT, CDR2 YYREEE (reference sequence). After removal of 0 bases from V and 0 bases from J, the junction contained 2 bases not matched to a gene. The CDR3: CASSLAGTGANTGELFF. DNA for the CDR3: TGTGCCAGCAGCTTGGCCGGGACAGGGGCGAACACCGGGGAGCTGTTTTTT.

The rearrangement uses TRBV19 and TRBJ1-5; tentative D call: TRBD1 (6 bases). V gave up 6 bases and J gave up 0 bases, with 12 bases separating them. This CDR3 is 15 amino acids long. Per germline, CDR1 LNHDA and CDR2 SQIVND (reference sequence). The CDR3 spells CASRKGDYSNQPQHF. In DNA form, the CDR3 reads TGTGCCAGTAGGAAGGGGGATTATAGCAATCAGCCCCAGCATTTT.

The chain employs TRBV29-1 and TRBJ2-2, with D hard to call. The ends were cut back, 8 bases at V and 3 bases at J, with 7 bases in the middle. Germline V CDR1 and CDR2: SQVTM, ANQGSEA. This CDR3 comprises 11 residues. The CDR3 protein is CSCVYTGELFF. The CDR3 bases are TGCAGCTGCGTCTACACCGGGGAGCTGTTTTTT.

The V call is TRBV18, the J call TRBJ2-2, with D possibly TRBD2 on 7 matching bases. Germline V gene data show CDR1 as KGHSH and CDR2 as LQKENI. V was clipped by 3 bases and J by 3 bases, with 17 bases between them. The length of the CDR3 is 17 residues. The CDR3 spells CASSPPRGGGDTGELFF. In DNA form, the CDR3 reads TGTGCCAGCTCACCCCCGCGCGGGGGCGGTGACACCGGGGAGCTGTTTTTT. The whole variable domain, remainder taken from reference TRBV18 and TRBJ2-2, is NAGVMQNPRHLVRRRGQEARLRCSPMKGHSHVYWYRQLPEEGLKFMVYLQKENIIDESGMPKERFSAEFPKEGPSILRIQQVVRGDSAAYFCASSPPRGGGDTGELFFGEGSRLTVL.